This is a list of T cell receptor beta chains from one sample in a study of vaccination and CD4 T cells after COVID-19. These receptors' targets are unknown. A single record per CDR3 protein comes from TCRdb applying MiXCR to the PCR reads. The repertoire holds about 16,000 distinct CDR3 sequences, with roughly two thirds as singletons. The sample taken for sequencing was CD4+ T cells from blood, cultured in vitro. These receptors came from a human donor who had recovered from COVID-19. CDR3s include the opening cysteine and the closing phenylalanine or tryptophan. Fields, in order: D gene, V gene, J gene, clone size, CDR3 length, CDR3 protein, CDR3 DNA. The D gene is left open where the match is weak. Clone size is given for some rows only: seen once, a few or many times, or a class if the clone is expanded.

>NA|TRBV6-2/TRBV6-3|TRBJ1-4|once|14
CASRWRTLGEKLFF
TGTGCCAGCAGATGGAGAACCCTGGGGGAAAAACTGTTTTTT
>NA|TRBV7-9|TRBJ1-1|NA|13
CASRGGVNTEAFF
TGTGCCAGCAGGGGGGGAGTGAACACTGAAGCTTTCTTT
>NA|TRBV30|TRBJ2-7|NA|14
CAWSYGGGTYEQYF
TGTGCCTGGAGTTATGGGGGGGGCACCTACGAGCAGTACTTC
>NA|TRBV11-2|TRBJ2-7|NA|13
CASSSRVGNEQYF
TGTGCCAGCAGCTCTCGCGTGGGAAACGAGCAGTACTTC
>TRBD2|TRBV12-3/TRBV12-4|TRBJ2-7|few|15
CASSWGGGFSYEQYF
TGTGCCAGCAGTTGGGGCGGGGGGTTCTCCTACGAGCAGTACTTC
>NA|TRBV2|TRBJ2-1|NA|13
CASSRDAKGEQFF
TGTGCCAGCAGCCGGGACGCTAAAGGTGAGCAGTTCTTC
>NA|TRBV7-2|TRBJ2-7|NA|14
CASSFGLVENEQYF
TGTGCCAGCAGCTTTGGCCTAGTCGAGAACGAGCAGTACTTC
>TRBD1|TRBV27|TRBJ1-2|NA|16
CASKRDRGLGIYGYTF
TGTGCCAGTAAACGGGACAGGGGGCTCGGGATCTATGGCTACACCTTC
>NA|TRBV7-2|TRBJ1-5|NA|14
CASSSWVGNQPQHF
TGTGCCAGCAGCTCTTGGGTGGGGAATCAGCCCCAGCATTTT
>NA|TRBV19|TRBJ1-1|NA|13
CASSEDGNTEAFF
TGTGCCAGTAGTGAGGACGGGAACACTGAAGCTTTCTTT
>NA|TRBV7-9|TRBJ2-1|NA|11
CASSPKQAPFF
TGTGCCAGCAGCCCAAAACAGGCCCCGTTCTTC
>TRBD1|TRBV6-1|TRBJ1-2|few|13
CASSERTGYGYTF
TGTGCCAGCAGTGAAAGGACAGGATACGGCTACACCTTC
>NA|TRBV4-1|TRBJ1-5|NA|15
CASSLTLTGNQPQHF
TGCGCCAGCAGCCTGACTTTAACAGGCAATCAGCCCCAGCATTTT
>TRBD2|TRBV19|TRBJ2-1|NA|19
CASSSGPSSGGSSYNEQFF
TGTGCCAGTAGCTCAGGCCCTTCTAGCGGGGGGAGCTCCTACAATGAGCAGTTCTTC
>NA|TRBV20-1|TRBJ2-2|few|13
CSTGPPNTGELFF
TGCAGTACCGGACCGCCGAACACCGGGGAGCTGTTTTTT
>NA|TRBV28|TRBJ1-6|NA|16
CASSFQTGVGNSPLHF
TGTGCCAGCAGCTTTCAAACAGGAGTTGGTAATTCACCCCTCCACTTT
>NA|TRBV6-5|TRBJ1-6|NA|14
CASSYSPGGAPLHF
TGTGCCAGCAGTTACTCGCCAGGAGGTGCACCCCTCCACTTT
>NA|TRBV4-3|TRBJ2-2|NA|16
CASSQVYRVGTGELFF
TGCGCCAGCAGCCAAGTCTACAGGGTTGGCACCGGGGAGCTGTTTTTT
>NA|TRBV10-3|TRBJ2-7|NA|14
CAISESGMLAEQYF
TGTGCCATCAGTGAGTCGGGTATGTTGGCAGAGCAGTACTTC
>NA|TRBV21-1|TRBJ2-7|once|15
CASNKGGGRFYEQYF
TGTGCCAGCAACAAAGGAGGCGGGAGATTCTACGAGCAGTACTTC
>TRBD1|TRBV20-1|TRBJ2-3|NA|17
CSARDPRQGTVSDTQYF
TGCAGTGCTAGAGATCCCCGACAGGGGACAGTTTCAGATACGCAGTATTTT
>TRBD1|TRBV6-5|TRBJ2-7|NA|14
CASSSGQGTGEQYF
TGTGCCAGCAGTTCGGGACAGGGTACGGGGGAGCAGTACTTC
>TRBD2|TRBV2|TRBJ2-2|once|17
CASSEIAGGSYTGELFF
TGTGCCAGCAGTGAAATAGCGGGGGGCTCCTACACCGGGGAGCTGTTTTTT
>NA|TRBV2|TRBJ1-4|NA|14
CASTMTSGGEKLFF
TGTGCCAGCACCATGACATCGGGCGGTGAAAAACTGTTTTTT
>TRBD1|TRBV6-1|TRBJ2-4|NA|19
CASSESGTWDSTAKNIQYF
TGTGCCAGCAGTGAGTCCGGGACCTGGGACAGCACAGCCAAAAACATTCAGTACTTC
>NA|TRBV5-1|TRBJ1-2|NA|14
CASSLSVGIYGYTF
TGCGCCAGCAGCTTGTCTGTAGGGATCTATGGCTACACCTTC
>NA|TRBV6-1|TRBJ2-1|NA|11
CASSVGGEQFF
TGTGCCAGCAGTGTAGGGGGTGAGCAGTTCTTC
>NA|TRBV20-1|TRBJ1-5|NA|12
CSASRLGQPQHF
TGCAGTGCTAGCAGGTTAGGTCAGCCCCAGCATTTT
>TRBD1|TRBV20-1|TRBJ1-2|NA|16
CSAVSPGQGPNYGYTF
TGCAGTGCTGTTAGTCCGGGACAGGGGCCTAACTATGGCTACACCTTC
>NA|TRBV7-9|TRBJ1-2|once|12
CASSLMGGGYTF
TGTGCCAGCAGCTTAATGGGGGGCGGCTACACCTTC
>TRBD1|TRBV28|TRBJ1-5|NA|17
CASSRGQGAQRNQPRHF
TGTGCCAGCAGCCGGGGACAGGGGGCTCAACGCAATCAGCCCCGGCATTTT
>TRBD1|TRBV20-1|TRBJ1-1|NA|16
CSARVGAGGMNTEAFF
TGCAGTGCTAGAGTTGGGGCAGGGGGAATGAACACTGAAGCTTTCTTT
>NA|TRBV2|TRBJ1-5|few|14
CASSEGRNNQPQHF
TGTGCCAGCAGTGAAGGTCGGAACAATCAGCCCCAGCATTTT
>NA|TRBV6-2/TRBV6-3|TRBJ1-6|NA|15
CASSHGRVENSPLHF
TGTGCCAGCAGTCACGGCAGGGTGGAGAATTCACCCCTCCACTTT
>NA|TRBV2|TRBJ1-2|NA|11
CASMEGKGYTF
TGTGCCAGCATGGAGGGGAAGGGCTACACCTTC
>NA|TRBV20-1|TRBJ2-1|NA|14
CSASEPPDYNEQFF
TGCAGTGCTAGCGAACCACCCGATTACAATGAGCAGTTCTTC
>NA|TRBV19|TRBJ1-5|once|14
CASSIGGSGVSQHF
TGTGCCAGTAGTATTGGAGGGTCCGGGGTGTCCCAGCATTTT
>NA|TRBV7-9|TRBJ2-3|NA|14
CASSLVAAVGTQYF
TGTGCCAGCAGCTTAGTCGCGGCCGTTGGTACGCAGTATTTT
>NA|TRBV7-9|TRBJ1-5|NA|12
CASSFMNQPQHF
TGTGCCAGCAGCTTTATGAATCAGCCCCAGCATTTT
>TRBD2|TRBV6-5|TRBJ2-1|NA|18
CASSYSKTTSGRNNEQFF
TGTGCCAGCAGTTACTCGAAAACTACTAGCGGGAGAAACAATGAGCAGTTCTTC
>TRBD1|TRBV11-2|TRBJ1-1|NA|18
CASSSPGTGGGGSTEAFF
TGTGCCAGCAGCTCCCCCGGGACAGGGGGGGGGGGAAGCACTGAAGCTTTCTTT
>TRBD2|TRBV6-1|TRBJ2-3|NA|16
CASSNRPAGGYDTQYF
TGTGCCAGCAGTAACCGCCCAGCGGGGGGGTACGATACGCAGTATTTT
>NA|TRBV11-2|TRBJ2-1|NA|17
CASSTYTGTKLNNEQFF
TGTGCCAGCAGCACCTACACCGGGACCAAGCTGAACAATGAGCAGTTCTTC